Listed here are 26 T cell receptor beta chains from one sample, sequenced in a study of shared clonotypes between healthy human individuals. Clones were read by immunoSEQ multiplex PCR, and TCRdb kept only the in-frame ones, dropping some. Among under 2,000,000 clones listed, approximately 94% were seen once. CD45RO-negative, CCR7-selected cells formed the naive CD8 fraction, which excluded terminally differentiated effector memory CD45RA+ cells. Sample: naive CD8+ T cells sorted from blood. The receptors here all came from a man younger than 35 in good health.

V and J are TRBV5-1 and TRBJ1-2; D is uncertain. V was trimmed by 3 bases and J by 4 bases, leaving 13 bases between them. Per germline, CDR1 SGHRS and CDR2 YFSETQ. The CDR3 covers 14 residues. The DNA for the CDR3 is TGCGCCAGCAGCTCTGGTGACTCGCTCTATGGCTACACCTTC. Protein sequence: CASSSGDSLYGYTF.

This clone was counted once. This chain links TRBV4-3 with TRBJ2-2; D unclear. The CDR3 length is 13 residues. Germline lookup yields CDR1 LGHNA and CDR2 YSLEER. Between the trimmed V and J ends, which lost 4 bases and 6 bases, there was a span of 9 bases. The CDR3 nucleotides are TGCGCCAGCAGCCTCGTACCCTCCGGGGAGCTGTTTTTT. It translates to CASSLVPSGELFF.

J is TRBJ2-7 and V is TRBV4-1; possibly TRBD1 for D (6 bases). V lost 6 bases and J lost 2, with 8 bases in between. The CDR3 is 12 residues long. Germline values: CDR1 MGHRA, CDR2 YSYEKL. CDR3 in DNA: TGCGCCAGCAGTCCAGGGGCCTACGAGCAGTACTTC. Translating gives CASSPGAYEQYF.

This chain uses TRBV9 with TRBJ1-1; D unresolved. The ends were cut back, 2 bases at V and 4 bases at J, with 15 bases in the middle. The CDR3 consists of 15 residues. Germline V gives CDR1 SGDLS, CDR2 YYNGEE. The chain's CDR3 is CASSVGGSPGTEAFF. Here the CDR3 DNA reads TGTGCCAGCAGCGTGGGCGGTTCCCCGGGCACTGAAGCTTTCTTT.

The chain is built from TRBV30 and TRBJ1-2; no clear D gene. V dropped 1 base and J dropped 2 bases, with 11 bases sitting between them. Per the germline V gene, CDR1 is GTSNPN and CDR2 is SVGIG (reference sequence). CDR3 length: 14 residues. CDR3 sequence reads: CAWSGHGWNYGYTF. For the CDR3, the DNA is TGTGCCTGGAGTGGACACGGTTGGAACTATGGCTACACCTTC.

In its sample, this clone was seen once. V gene TRBV11-2 combines with J gene TRBJ2-7; 11 bases agree with TRBD1. There are 17 residues in the CDR3. CDR1 is SGHAT and CDR2 is FQNNGV in the germline V gene. Trimming took 3 bases from V and 7 from J; bases not matched to a gene: 14. CDR3 amino acids: CASSFRLPGRDRGEQYF. The CDR3 DNA reads TGTGCCAGCAGCTTTCGCTTGCCGGGCCGGGACAGGGGGGAGCAGTACTTC. The complete variable domain, with remaining parts taken from reference TRBV11-2 and TRBJ2-7, reads EAGVAQSPRYKIIEKRQSVAFWCNPISGHATLYWYQQILGQGPKLLIQFQNNGVVDDSQLPKDRFSAERLKGVDSTLKIQPAKLEDSAVYLCASSFRLPGRDRGEQYFGPGTRLTVT.

The DNA for the CDR3 is TGTGCCAGCAGTTTATTCAAGACAGGGACCAATGAAAAACTGTTTTTT. As protein: CASSLFKTGTNEKLFF. This chain joins TRBV27 and TRBJ1-4, with 7 bases matching TRBD1. Germline CDR1 is MNHEY and CDR2 is SMNVEV (reference sequence). The ends lost 1 base at V and 5 bases at J; junction bases unmatched: 7. The CDR3 extends over 16 amino acids. Looking up the rest from reference TRBV27 and TRBJ1-4 gives the full variable domain: EAQVTQNPRYLITVTGKKLTVTCSQNMNHEYMSWYRQDPGLGLRQIYYSMNVEVTDKGDVPEGYKVSRKEKRNFPLILESPSPNQTSLYFCASSLFKTGTNEKLFFGSGTQLSVL.

This CDR3 reads CASSLGAGNTEAFF. CDR3 sequence (DNA): TGTGCCAGCAGCCTCGGCGCTGGGAACACTGAAGCTTTCTTT. The rearrangement links TRBV9 to TRBJ1-1; D is undetermined. There are 14 residues in the CDR3. Trimming shortened V by 4 bases and J by 1 base, and 11 bases separated the two germline ends. The V gene's germline CDR1 is SGDLS and CDR2 YYNGEE.

V gene TRBV29-1 combines with J gene TRBJ2-7; tentatively, D is TRBD2 (6 bases). The V and J ends lost 6 bases and 0 bases respectively, with 9 bases between them. This CDR3 comprises 12 residues. Germline CDR1 SQVTM, CDR2 ANQGSEA. CDR3 loop: CSVRGDSYEQYF. The CDR3 DNA reads as TGCAGCGTCCGCGGGGACTCCTACGAGCAGTACTTC.

This clone was picked up a small number of times. This sample includes further DNA sequences coding for the same CDR3. The V gene is TRBV28, the J gene TRBJ2-7; a weak D match, TRBD1 (6 bases). The germline CDR1 and CDR2 sequences are MDHEN and SYDVKM. V lost 6 bases and J 0 bases, leaving 12 bases between the germline ends. The CDR3 contains 14 residues. This CDR3 is CASSLTGSSYEQYF. The CDR3 coding sequence is TGTGCCAGCAGCCTTACAGGGAGCTCCTACGAGCAGTACTTC.

V usage is TRBV9 and J usage is TRBJ2-1; possible D gene TRBD2, 6 bases. Germline V lookup: CDR1 SGDLS, CDR2 YYNGEE. The CDR3 consists of 13 residues. The V gene lost 5 bases and the J gene lost 7 bases, with 13 bases spanning the gap. CDR3 sequence (DNA): TGTGCCAGCAGTTCGGACTACCTAAATGAGCAGTTCTTC. It yields the protein CASSSDYLNEQFF.

This clone was seen once. This CDR3 is also generated by other DNA sequences in the sample. This chain uses TRBV27 with TRBJ2-7; D ambiguous. Germline V CDR1 and CDR2: MNHEY, SMNVEV (reference sequence). The CDR3 length is 13 residues. V lost 3 bases and J lost 2, with 8 bases in between. The CDR3 is CASSLGGPYEQYF. As DNA, the CDR3 is TGTGCCAGCAGTTTGGGCGGCCCCTACGAGCAGTACTTC.

The rearrangement uses TRBV6-1 and TRBJ1-6; the D is unclear. The CDR3 loop spans 15 amino acids. Germline V gives CDR1 MNHNS, CDR2 SASEGT. The ends were cut back, 0 bases at V and 4 bases at J, with 7 bases in the middle. Written as DNA, the CDR3 is TGTGCCAGCAGTGAAGCGGTGTTTTATAATTCACCCCTCCACTTT. Translated, it gives CASSEAVFYNSPLHF.

Points on this clone: In the same sample, other DNA sequences code for this CDR3. The chain combines TRBV7-9 with TRBJ2-1; no reliable D call. V shed 1 base and J shed 7 bases, with 5 bases lying between them. This CDR3 has 12 amino acids. Germline V lookup: CDR1 SEHNR, CDR2 FQNEAQ (reference sequence). The CDR3 region has the DNA TGTGCCAGCAGCTTAGACCGGAATGAGCAGTTCTTC. This codes for CASSLDRNEQFF.

The chain links TRBV2 to TRBJ2-5; 9 bases are a match to TRBD1. Per germline, CDR1 SNHLY and CDR2 FYNNEI. The CDR3 loop spans 12 amino acids. V dropped 8 bases and J dropped 4; count of bases not matched to a gene: 2. The CDR3 spells CASDRGGETQYF. For the CDR3, the DNA is TGTGCCAGCGACAGGGGGGGAGAGACCCAGTACTTC.

The chain recombines TRBV4-1 with TRBJ2-3; no clear D. With 1 base removed from V and 8 bases from J, the gap between germline ends came to 16 bases. The CDR3 has 15 residues. Germline V lookup: CDR1 MGHRA, CDR2 YSYEKL. This CDR3 is CASSQGRNGLATQYF. The CDR3 DNA follows: TGCGCCAGCAGCCAAGGTAGAAACGGCTTAGCTACGCAGTATTTT.

The chain links TRBV10-3 to TRBJ2-5; 7 bases agree with TRBD2. There are 14 residues in the CDR3. Germline CDR1 reads ENHRY; CDR2 reads SYGVKD. The V and J ends lost 4 bases and 5 bases, in that order; junction bases with no gene match: 7. CDR3 nucleotides: TGTGCCATCAGTGGTGGTATGGGAGGGGAGACCCAGTACTTC. Residues: CAISGGMGGETQYF.

Note on this clone: The identical CDR3 is also encoded by other nucleotide sequences in the sample. CDR3 bases: TGTGCCAGCAGCTCGGGACACTACGAGCAGTACTTC. Its protein is CASSSGHYEQYF. This chain connects TRBV13 to TRBJ2-7, with D perhaps matching TRBD1 (6 bases). The V end was cut by 4 bases, the J end by 3 bases, with 7 bases between. Germline V gene sequence: CDR1 PRHDT, CDR2 FYEKMQ (reference sequence). This CDR3 is 12 amino acids long.

The V call is TRBV9, the J call TRBJ2-7; perhaps TRBD2 as D (5 bases). CDR1 SGDLS and CDR2 YYNGEE come from the germline V gene. V dropped 0 bases and J dropped 4 bases, with 11 bases sitting between them. The CDR3 has 14 residues. In nucleotides, the CDR3 is TGTGCCAGCAGCGTAGGGATGGGAGCGTACGAGCAGTACTTC. Translating gives CASSVGMGAYEQYF.

The chain has TRBV7-3 and TRBJ2-2; 12 bases align to TRBD2. CDR1 and CDR2 (germline): SGHTA, FQGTGA. This CDR3 contains 15 residues. V lost 5 bases, J lost 8 bases, and 6 bases stayed unmatched. The CDR3 DNA reads as TGTGCCAGCAGCGGGACTAGCGGGCCCGGAGGGGAGCTGTTTTTT. This codes for CASSGTSGPGGELFF.

The V call is TRBV27, the J call TRBJ2-3; 8 bases match TRBD2. The CDR3 length is 16 residues. CDR1 MNHEY and CDR2 SMNVEV come from the germline V gene (reference sequence). V lost 1 base, J lost 0 bases, and 3 bases stayed unmatched. This CDR3 reads CASSLLAGMSTDTQYF. CDR3 in DNA: TGTGCCAGCAGTTTATTAGCGGGGATGAGCACAGATACGCAGTATTTT.

The V and J genes are TRBV5-1 and TRBJ2-7; D could derive from TRBD1 or TRBD2 (5 bases each). Trimming cost V 4 bases and J 0 bases, with 11 bases left between them. The CDR3 consists of 14 residues. Germline assignment: CDR1 SGHRS and CDR2 YFSETQ. The CDR3 is CASSPGTVSYEQYF. CDR3 DNA: TGCGCCAGCAGCCCGGGGACGGTCTCCTACGAGCAGTACTTC.

This chain joins TRBV7-8 and TRBJ2-3, with 10 bases that match TRBD2. With 2 bases clipped from V and 4 bases from J, the junction kept 6 bases outside the gene matches. CDR1 is SGHVS and CDR2 is FQNEAQ in the germline V gene. The CDR3 runs to 16 residues. This chain's CDR3 is CASSLTEAGGADTQYF. CDR3 in DNA: TGTGCCAGCAGCTTAACGGAAGCGGGAGGGGCAGATACGCAGTATTTT.

J is TRBJ2-7 and V is TRBV27; 7 bases align to TRBD2. The CDR3 sequence is 16 residues long. V lost 6 bases to trimming and J lost 2 bases; unmatched junction nucleotides: 13. Germline V lookup: CDR1 MNHEY, CDR2 SMNVEV (reference sequence). CDR3 sequence reads: CASSLSGDYIAYEQYF. The CDR3 DNA reads TGTGCCAGCAGCCTCTCGGGGGACTACATCGCCTACGAGCAGTACTTC.

This clone was detected once. The V call is TRBV9, the J call TRBJ2-7, with 7 bases matching TRBD1. The CDR3 extends over 14 amino acids. V shed 1 base and J 6 bases; nucleotides not matched to a gene: 7. Germline CDR1 SGDLS, CDR2 YYNGEE. The CDR3 loop is CASSVFEGAVEQYF. CDR3 sequence (DNA): TGTGCCAGCAGCGTATTTGAGGGGGCTGTCGAGCAGTACTTC.

The gene calls are TRBV6-5 and TRBJ2-7; D remains ambiguous. The germline V and J ends were trimmed by 6 bases and 3 bases, with 15 bases remaining between them. Germline CDR1 and CDR2: MNHEY and SVGAGI. The length of the CDR3 is 14 residues. The CDR3 region is CASSPEQGNYEQYF. Here the CDR3 DNA reads TGTGCCAGCAGCCCCGAGCAAGGCAACTACGAGCAGTACTTC.